Below, 24 T cell receptor beta chains from the same sample are listed, as sequenced in a study of T-cell reconstitution after alpha-beta-depleted transplantation in children. Library preparation (for TCRbeta) was performed with unique molecular identifiers. One entry per CDR3 protein results from TCRdb running MiXCR on the PCR reads. The repertoire holds 200,000 to 250,000 distinct CDR3 sequences, with around 9.9% as singletons. Here the sequenced sample was PBMCs, taken before TCRalphabeta/CD19-depleted stem cell transplant. The receptor set was obtained from a child less than two years old with acute myeloid leukemia, due to receive a stem cell transplant.

This clonotype has ten or more counts. The V gene is TRBV7-8, the J gene TRBJ1-1; TRBD1 matches at 8 bases. J gave up 7 bases and V 4 bases, and 11 bases lay outside the gene matches. Germline V gene data show CDR1 as SGHVS and CDR2 as FQNEAQ. This CDR3 is 15 amino acids long. The CDR3 region has the DNA TGTGCCAGCAGCTCGCAGACAGGGGTCGAGGTTGAAGCTTTCTTT. This encodes CASSSQTGVEVEAFF.

This clonotype was observed at least ten times. The chain recombines TRBV25-1 with TRBJ1-6; the D is unclear. Trimming left V 7 bases short and J 8 bases short, with 15 bases between. Per the germline V gene, CDR1 is MGHDK and CDR2 is SYGVNS. The CDR3 covers 14 residues. As DNA, the CDR3 is TGTGCCAGCAAGGGCCCGGGCTTAGATTCACCCCTCCACTTT. This encodes CASKGPGLDSPLHF.

In its sample, this clonotype was seen many times. The V gene is TRBV28, the J gene TRBJ1-5, with 7 positions matching TRBD1. The junction had 6 bases not matched to a gene; V was cut back by 5 bases and J by 5 bases. CDR1 and CDR2 (germline): MDHEN, SYDVKM. This CDR3 contains 14 residues. The CDR3 loop reads CASSRRQGDQPQHF. DNA for the CDR3: TGTGCCAGCAGTCGTCGACAGGGTGATCAGCCCCAGCATTTT.

This clonotype was counted at least ten times. The chain combines TRBV7-8 with TRBJ1-2; no clear D. Germline values: CDR1 SGHVS, CDR2 FQNEAQ. Trimming removed 3 bases from V and 6 bases from J, with 17 bases in between. CDR3 length equals 15 residues. The CDR3 bases are TGTGCCAGCAGCTTGGCCGGCGGTGCTCGGGATGGCTACACCTTC. It yields the protein CASSLAGGARDGYTF.

The rearrangement uses TRBV18 and TRBJ2-7, with 8 bases aligning to TRBD1. This CDR3 has 14 amino acids. The J segment lost 3 bases and the V segment lost 4 bases, leaving 5 bases of the junction unmatched. Germline loops: CDR1 KGHSH, CDR2 LQKENI. As DNA, the CDR3 is TGTGCCAGCTCACTCCTAGACAGGGGCTACGAGCAGTACTTC. Translation gives CASSLLDRGYEQYF.

In this sample, this clonotype turned up a few times. The rearrangement uses TRBV11-2 and TRBJ2-1; 9 nucleotides agree with TRBD2. Looked up from germline, CDR1 is SGHAT and CDR2 is FQNNGV. This CDR3 region has 15 residues. Trimming cost V 2 bases and J 8 bases; bases outside gene matches: 7. The CDR3 reads CASSLLRGGSYEQFF. The CDR3 DNA follows: TGTGCCAGCAGCTTACTGCGGGGGGGATCATATGAGCAGTTCTTC. Supplemented by reference TRBV11-2 and TRBJ2-1, the full variable domain reads EAGVAQSPRYKIIEKRQSVAFWCNPISGHATLYWYQQILGQGPKLLIQFQNNGVVDDSQLPKDRFSAERLKGVDSTLKIQPAKLEDSAVYLCASSLLRGGSYEQFFGPGTRLTVL.

This clonotype was picked up many times. The CDR3 is CASSETGAGNTIYF. CDR3 nucleotides: TGCGCCAGCAGCGAGACAGGGGCTGGAAACACCATATATTTT. The chain couples TRBV4-1 to TRBJ1-3, with 8 bases that match TRBD1. The V segment lost 5 bases and the J segment 2 bases; nucleotides outside the gene matches: 2. This CDR3 comprises 14 residues. Germline lookup yields CDR1 MGHRA and CDR2 YSYEKL.

This clonotype showed up just a few times. V and J are TRBV18 and TRBJ1-2; D is ambiguous. V lost 8 bases and J 6 bases, leaving 19 bases between the germline ends. Germline CDR1 reads KGHSH; CDR2 reads LQKENI. The CDR3 consists of 14 residues. The CDR3 DNA reads TGTGCCAGCCGCGGCGCTTGGGAGAAAAATGGCTACACCTTC. Its protein product is CASRGAWEKNGYTF. Full variable domain (missing parts from reference TRBV18 and TRBJ1-2): NAGVMQNPRHLVRRRGQEARLRCSPMKGHSHVYWYRQLPEEGLKFMVYLQKENIIDESGMPKERFSAEFPKEGPSILRIQQVVRGDSAAYFCASRGAWEKNGYTFGSGTRLTVV.

With regard to this clonotype: Possible read error: a much larger clone is one base away. DNA for the CDR3: TGTGCCAGCGGCCCCGCGAGGGGATTCTCCTACAATGAGCAGTTCTTC. Encoded protein: CASGPARGFSYNEQFF. The chain links TRBV14 to TRBJ2-1; D may match TRBD1 or TRBD2 (5 bases each). V lost 8 bases and J lost 0, with 17 bases in between. The CDR3 covers 16 residues. Per germline, CDR1 SGHDN and CDR2 FVKESK.

Ten or more counts support this clonotype. The chain couples TRBV5-1 to TRBJ2-7, with TRBD2 matching over 11 bases. CDR1 and CDR2 (germline): SGHRS, YFSETQ. CDR3 length: 15 amino acids. The junction had 6 bases not matched to a gene; V was cut back by 4 bases and J by 3 bases. DNA of the CDR3: TGCGCCAGCAGCATCTCCGGGACTAGCGGCTACGAGCAGTACTTC. Its translation is CASSISGTSGYEQYF.

Of note for this clonotype: Without the conserved terminal phenylalanine or tryptophan, this CDR3 likely stems from a read error. This chain connects TRBV25-1 to TRBJ2-5; 8 nucleotides line up with TRBD1. Germline CDR1 is MGHDK and CDR2 is SYGVNS. V dropped 7 bases and J dropped 1; count of bases not matched to a gene: 2. The CDR3 has 13 amino acids. The CDR3 DNA sequence: TGTGCCAGCACCGGACAGGGCCAAGAGACCCAGTACTCC. Amino acid sequence: CASTGQGQETQYS.

This clonotype was recorded a few times. The rearrangement links TRBV7-2 to TRBJ1-1; no definite D call. From germline, CDR1 is SGHTA and CDR2 FQGNSA. V lost 4 bases and J lost 5, with 11 bases in between. CDR3 size: 13 residues. The CDR3 spells CASSSSVETEAFF. As DNA, the CDR3 is TGTGCCAGCAGCTCGAGTGTTGAGACTGAAGCTTTCTTT.

This clonotype was seen at least ten times. For the CDR3, the DNA is TGTGCCAGCAGCTTGAGGCTTGCCGGGGAGCTGTTTTTT. Amino acid sequence: CASSLRLAGELFF. V usage is TRBV5-8 and J usage is TRBJ2-2, with D unclear. Trimming pared 1 base from V and 6 bases from J, leaving 7 bases between. Germline V lookup: CDR1 SGHTS, CDR2 YDEGEE. The CDR3 consists of 13 residues.

There are many counts of this clonotype. This chain connects TRBV28 to TRBJ1-1; TRBD1 agrees at 11 bases. The CDR3 has 14 residues. The junction had 3 bases not matched to a gene; V was cut back by 6 bases and J by 3 bases. The V gene's germline CDR1 is MDHEN and CDR2 SYDVKM. CDR3: CASSSGQGDTEAFF. For the CDR3, the DNA is TGTGCCAGCAGCTCGGGACAGGGGGACACTGAAGCTTTCTTT.

This clonotype showed up many times. The chain is built from TRBV25-1 and TRBJ2-1; TRBD2 agrees at 10 bases. The V gene end was trimmed by 6 bases and the J gene end by 4 bases; junction bases not matched to a gene: 3. Per the germline V gene, CDR1 is MGHDK and CDR2 is SYGVNS. This CDR3 is built from 14 residues. CDR3 bases: TGTGCCAGCAGAGGACTAGCGGATTACAATGAGCAGTTCTTC. It is translated as CASRGLADYNEQFF.

This clonotype has a count of ten or more. The V and J genes are TRBV7-2 and TRBJ1-4, with D uncertain. The CDR3 contains 15 residues. The germline V gene has CDR1 SGHTA and CDR2 FQGNSA. V was clipped by 5 bases and J by 0 bases, with 10 bases between them. CDR3 DNA: TGTGCCAGCAGCCCGAGGGCTACAACTAATGAAAAACTGTTTTTT. This translates into CASSPRATTNEKLFF.

This clonotype has ten or more counts. The V call is TRBV27, the J call TRBJ2-2; 7 nucleotides match TRBD2. CDR3 length equals 14 residues. J lost 5 bases, V lost 4 bases, and 4 bases had no gene match. Germline V gene data show CDR1 as MNHEY and CDR2 as SMNVEV (reference sequence). As DNA, the CDR3 is TGTGCCAGCAGTTGGGGGAGGGAAACCGGGGAGCTGTTTTTT. It is translated as CASSWGRETGELFF.

This clonotype was seen ten or more times. The chain employs TRBV5-1 and TRBJ2-2, with TRBD2 identical over 10 bases. The V and J ends lost 1 base and 3 bases, in that order; junction bases with no gene match: 6. The CDR3 has 17 residues. Germline V gene sequence: CDR1 SGHRS, CDR2 YFSETQ. Here the CDR3 DNA reads TGCGCCAGCAGCTTGAGAAGCGGGAGGGCATACACCGGGGAGCTGTTTTTT. Its protein is CASSLRSGRAYTGELFF.

This clonotype was recorded at least ten times. This chain connects TRBV5-1 to TRBJ2-3; 9 bases line up with TRBD2. CDR1 and CDR2 from the germline V gene are SGHRS and YFSETQ. V was clipped by 0 bases and J by 5 bases; unmatched bases: 7. This CDR3 has 16 amino acids. The CDR3 region has the DNA TGCGCCAGCAGCTTGGTGGCGGGGGGGCACGAAGATACGCAGTATTTT. Translation gives CASSLVAGGHEDTQYF.

There are many counts of this clonotype. The chain employs TRBV28 and TRBJ2-2; 9 positions match TRBD1. Germline V lookup: CDR1 MDHEN, CDR2 SYDVKM. CDR3 length: 16 amino acids. V gave up 6 bases and J gave up 5 bases; unmatched junction bases: 10. CDR3 coding DNA: TGTGCCAGCAGCCCACCGGGACAGGGTGGGACCGGGGAGCTGTTTTTT. Amino acids: CASSPPGQGGTGELFF.

This clonotype was picked up many times. The chain links TRBV28 to TRBJ2-7; 8 bases match TRBD2. The junction had 12 bases not matched to a gene; V was cut back by 6 bases and J by 2 bases. The CDR3 extends over 16 amino acids. Germline V CDR1 and CDR2: MDHEN, SYDVKM. The CDR3 DNA sequence: TGTGCCAGCAGAACGGCCGCGGGGGGCCCTACCTACGAGCAGTACTTC. As protein: CASRTAAGGPTYEQYF.

This clonotype was seen repeatedly, ten times or more. The chain links TRBV11-2 to TRBJ1-6; 9 positions match TRBD1. The CDR3 covers 16 residues. V was pared by 5 bases and J by 5 bases, with 7 bases of the junction left unmatched. Germline lookup yields CDR1 SGHAT and CDR2 FQNNGV. CDR3 residues: CASSPGTGRNNSPLHF. In nucleotides, the CDR3 is TGTGCCAGCAGCCCGGGGACAGGGCGAAATAATTCACCCCTCCACTTT.

The table lists this clonotype with many counts. The rearrangement joins TRBV6-2 or TRBV6-3 to TRBJ2-1, with unresolved D. Trimming shortened V by 10 bases and J by 0 bases, and 10 bases separated the two germline ends. Germline assignment: CDR1 MNHEY and CDR2 SVGEGT. This CDR3 spans 13 amino acids. Here the CDR3 DNA reads TGTGCCACCCGGAGTCTCTCCTACAATGAGCAGTTCTTC. Translating it yields CATRSLSYNEQFF.

In this sample, this clonotype turned up many times. CDR3 sequence: CSVELVHEQFF. The CDR3 DNA is TGCAGCGTTGAATTGGTCCATGAGCAGTTCTTC. This rearrangement joins TRBV29-1 to TRBJ2-1; no definite D call. Trimming took off 2 bases at V and 8 bases at J, with 7 bases between the two ends. The germline CDR1 and CDR2 sequences are SQVTM and ANQGSEA. The CDR3 runs to 11 residues.